These T cell receptor beta chains were read from a single sample in a study of blood T cells in healthy people across ages. TCRdb independently ran MiXCR on the 5' RACE reads; one entry per CDR3 protein. The sample contains about 1.8 million distinct CDR3 sequences, around 48% of which appear only once. What was sequenced was blood. These receptors all come from a woman in her thirties or forties in good health. Each CDR3 is given with its conserved first and last residue. Fields, in order: D gene, V gene, clone size, J gene, CDR3 protein, CDR3 DNA. The D gene is left open where the match is weak. Clone size is given for some rows only: seen once, a few or many times, or a class if the clone is expanded.

>NA|TRBV7-3|NA|TRBJ2-2
CASSPQAPTGELFF
TGTGCCAGCAGCCCGCAGGCCCCGACCGGGGAGCTGTTTTTT
>NA|TRBV20-1|NA|TRBJ2-7
CSARDILDHEQYF
TGCAGTGCTAGAGATATACTAGACCACGAGCAGTACTTC
>NA|TRBV7-9|NA|TRBJ2-7
CASSFGTGFFDEQYF
TGTGCCAGCAGCTTCGGAACAGGGTTCTTCGACGAGCAGTACTTC
>NA|TRBV3-1|NA|TRBJ2-1
CASSPHYEGYSGPGNEQFF
TGTGCCAGCAGCCCTCACTACGAGGGGTACTCAGGGCCCGGGAATGAGCAGTTCTTC
>NA|TRBV7-9|few|TRBJ2-5
CASSLGVGSETQYF
TGTGCCAGCAGCTTAGGAGTAGGTTCAGAGACCCAGTACTTC
>NA|TRBV7-2|NA|TRBJ2-1
CASGLPGRSLYNEQFF
TGTGCCAGCGGCTTGCCGGGACGGTCCCTCTACAATGAGCAGTTCTTC
>NA|TRBV20-1|few|TRBJ2-1
CSAPHTHNEQFF
TGCAGTGCCCCTCACACCCACAATGAGCAGTTCTTC
>TRBD1|TRBV20-1|NA|TRBJ2-7
CSARVPGQYYEQYF
TGCAGTGCTAGAGTACCGGGACAGTATTACGAGCAGTACTTC
>NA|TRBV6-5|NA|TRBJ1-2
CASRVGGTIYGYTF
TGTGCCAGCAGGGTTGGTGGCACCATCTATGGCTACACCTTC
>NA|TRBV5-1|NA|TRBJ2-6
CASSWAVGTGANVLTF
TGCGCCAGCAGCTGGGCGGTGGGTACTGGGGCCAACGTCCTGACTTTC
>NA|TRBV5-4|NA|TRBJ2-5
CASSLGRLDSKKTQYF
TGTGCCAGCAGCTTGGGCCGTCTCGACTCCAAAAAGACCCAGTACTTC
>TRBD2|TRBV4-2|NA|TRBJ2-3
CASSRTGTSGGSDTQYF
TGTGCCAGCAGCCGAACCGGGACTAGCGGGGGTTCAGATACGCAGTATTTT
>TRBD1|TRBV20-1|NA|TRBJ2-3
CSANLAGTGTDTQYF
TGCAGTGCTAACTTAGCAGGGACAGGGACAGATACGCAGTATTTT
>TRBD1|TRBV11-3|few|TRBJ2-3
CASSLTGGDADTQYF
TGTGCCAGCAGCTTAACAGGGGGCGATGCAGATACGCAGTATTTT
>NA|TRBV12-3/TRBV12-4|few|TRBJ2-4
CASSLQGGSKNIQYF
TGTGCCAGCAGTTTACAGGGGGGGTCCAAAAACATTCAGTACTTC
>NA|TRBV4-3|NA|TRBJ1-1
CASSQNRFGNTEAFF
TGCGCCAGCAGCCAAAACAGGTTCGGGAACACTGAAGCTTTCTTT
>TRBD2|TRBV9|NA|TRBJ2-1
CASSVESSGYYNEQFF
TGTGCCAGCAGCGTAGAGTCTAGCGGTTACTACAATGAGCAGTTCTTC
>TRBD2|TRBV20-1|few|TRBJ2-3
CSARDSSGGTDTQYF
TGCAGTGCTAGAGATTCTAGCGGCGGCACAGATACGCAGTATTTT
>TRBD2|TRBV9|NA|TRBJ2-3
CASSAPPSGGGEADTQYF
TGTGCCAGCAGCGCCCCACCCTCCGGCGGGGGAGAAGCAGATACGCAGTATTTT
>NA|TRBV5-1|many|TRBJ2-5
CASSLGPTQETQYF
TGCGCCAGCAGCTTGGGACCGACCCAAGAGACCCAGTACTTC
>NA|TRBV20-1|NA|TRBJ2-4
CSAYGGPSVAKNIQYF
TGCAGTGCCTATGGAGGGCCTTCTGTAGCCAAAAACATTCAGTACTTC
>NA|TRBV6-6|NA|TRBJ2-7
CAARALFSYEQYF
TGTGCCGCGAGGGCACTTTTCTCCTACGAGCAGTACTTC
>NA|TRBV5-1|few|TRBJ1-4
CASSLARAGAEKLFF
TGCGCCAGCAGCTTGGCCCGGGCGGGGGCTGAAAAACTGTTTTTT
>TRBD1|TRBV11-2|NA|TRBJ2-3
CASSLSLDRVSTDAQYF
TGTGCCAGCAGCTTATCACTGGACAGGGTCTCCACAGATGCGCAGTATTTT
>TRBD2|TRBV12-3/TRBV12-4|NA|TRBJ2-5
CASSLTGGPGETQYF
TGTGCCAGCAGTTTAACGGGGGGGCCTGGAGAGACCCAGTACTTC
>NA|TRBV7-2|NA|TRBJ2-1
CASSPSGSRRDEQFF
TGTGCCAGCAGCCCGTCCGGGTCTCGACGCGATGAGCAGTTCTTC
>NA|TRBV3-1|NA|TRBJ2-5
CVSSQVPAPTETQYF
TGTGTCAGCAGCCAAGTCCCAGCGCCCACAGAGACCCAGTACTTC
>NA|TRBV4-3|few|TRBJ2-5
CASSHILGETQYF
TGCGCCAGCAGCCACATTCTGGGAGAGACCCAGTACTTC
>NA|TRBV4-1|few|TRBJ2-5
CASSQEMRGQETQYF
TGCGCCAGCAGCCAAGAAATGAGGGGCCAAGAGACCCAGTACTTC
>TRBD2|TRBV7-2|few|TRBJ2-7
CASSFTSGPSEQYF
TGTGCCAGCAGCTTCACTAGCGGGCCCTCGGAGCAGTACTTC
>NA|TRBV25-1|NA|TRBJ2-7
CASSESGATYEQYF
TGTGCCAGCAGTGAATCTGGGGCAACCTACGAGCAGTACTTC
>NA|TRBV29-1|many|TRBJ2-3
CSVNEGDTQYF
TGCAGCGTAAACGAAGGAGATACGCAGTATTTT
>TRBD1|TRBV7-9|NA|TRBJ2-5
CASSPGPGGPETQYF
TGTGCCAGCAGCCCAGGGCCAGGGGGCCCTGAGACCCAGTACTTC
>TRBD2|TRBV7-7|NA|TRBJ2-4
CASSLAGQALAKNIQYF
TGTGCTAGCAGCTTAGCGGGGCAAGCCCTAGCCAAAAACATTCAGTACTTC
>NA|TRBV7-2|NA|TRBJ1-4
CASSLIGDDEKLFF
TGTGCCAGCAGCTTAATAGGGGACGATGAAAAACTGTTTTTT
>NA|TRBV7-2|few|TRBJ2-5
CASRDGPQRHQYF
TGTGCCAGCAGGGACGGACCACAACGCCACCAGTACTTC
>NA|TRBV29-1|NA|TRBJ1-4
CSGRSNEKLFF
TGCAGCGGTCGGTCTAATGAAAAACTGTTTTTT
>TRBD1|TRBV29-1|few|TRBJ1-2
CSVVSRPGTVDYGYTF
TGCAGCGTTGTATCAAGACCCGGGACAGTGGACTATGGCTACACCTTC
>TRBD1|TRBV6-5|NA|TRBJ1-6
CASSYSGQADSPLHF
TGTGCCAGCAGTTACTCGGGACAGGCCGATTCACCCCTCCACTTT
>NA|TRBV10-3|NA|TRBJ2-7
CAISRDNLDEQYF
TGTGCCATCAGTAGGGACAACTTGGACGAGCAGTACTTC
>TRBD1|TRBV27|few|TRBJ2-3
CASSFITGVGTDTQYF
TGTGCCAGCAGTTTCATAACAGGGGTGGGCACAGATACGCAGTATTTT
>TRBD1|TRBV19|NA|TRBJ2-1
CASTVSGQGAYNEQFF
TGTGCCAGTACCGTTAGCGGACAGGGGGCTTACAATGAGCAGTTCTTC